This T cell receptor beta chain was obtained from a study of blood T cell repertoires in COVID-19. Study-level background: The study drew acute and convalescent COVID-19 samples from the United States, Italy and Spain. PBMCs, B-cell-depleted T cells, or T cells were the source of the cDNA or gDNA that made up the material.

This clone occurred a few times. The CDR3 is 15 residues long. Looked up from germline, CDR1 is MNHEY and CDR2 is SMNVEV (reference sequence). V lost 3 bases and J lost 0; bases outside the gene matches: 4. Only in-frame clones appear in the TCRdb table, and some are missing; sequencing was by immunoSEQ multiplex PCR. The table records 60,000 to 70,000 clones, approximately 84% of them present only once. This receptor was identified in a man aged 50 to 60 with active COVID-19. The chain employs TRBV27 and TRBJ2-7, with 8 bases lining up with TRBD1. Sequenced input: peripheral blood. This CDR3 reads CASSFRQGSSYEQYF. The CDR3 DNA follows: TGTGCCAGCAGTTTTAGACAGGGGAGCTCCTACGAGCAGTACTTC.